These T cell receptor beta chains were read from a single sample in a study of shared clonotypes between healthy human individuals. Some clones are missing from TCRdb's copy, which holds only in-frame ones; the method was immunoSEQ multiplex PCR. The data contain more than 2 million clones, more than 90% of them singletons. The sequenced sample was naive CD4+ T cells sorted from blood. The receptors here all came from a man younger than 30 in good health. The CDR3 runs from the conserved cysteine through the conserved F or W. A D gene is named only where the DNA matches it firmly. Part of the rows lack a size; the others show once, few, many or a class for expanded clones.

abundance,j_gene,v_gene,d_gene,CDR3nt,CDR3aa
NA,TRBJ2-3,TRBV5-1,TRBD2,TGCGCCAGCAGCTGGGGGACTATAGAAGATACGCAGTATTTT,CASSWGTIEDTQYF
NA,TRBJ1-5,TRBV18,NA,TGTGCCAGCTCACCTGAGGGAGGGCATCAGCCCCAGCATTTT,CASSPEGGHQPQHF
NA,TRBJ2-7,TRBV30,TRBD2,TGTGCCTGGAGCACTAGCGGGAGCCACGAGCAGTACTTC,CAWSTSGSHEQYF
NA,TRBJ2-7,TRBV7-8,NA,TGTGCCAGCAGCCTTTCGGCGGCCTCCTACGAGCAGTACTTC,CASSLSAASYEQYF
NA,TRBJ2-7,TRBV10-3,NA,TGTGCCATCAGAGGAAACTCCTACGAGCAGTACTTC,CAIRGNSYEQYF
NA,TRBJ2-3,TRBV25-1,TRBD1,TGTGCCAGCAGTGCCACAGTCACAGGGGCAGATACGCAGTATTTT,CASSATVTGADTQYF
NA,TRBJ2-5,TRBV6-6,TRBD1,TGTGCCAGCAGTCGGACAGGGGTAGGTCAAGAGACCCAGTACTTC,CASSRTGVGQETQYF
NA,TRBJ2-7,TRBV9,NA,TGTGCCAGCAGCCCCAATGGGGCTGGTTGGAAGCAGTACTTC,CASSPNGAGWKQYF
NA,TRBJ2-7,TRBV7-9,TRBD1,TGTGCCAGCAGCCAATCGACAGGGCGGGCCTCCTACGAGCAGTACTTC,CASSQSTGRASYEQYF
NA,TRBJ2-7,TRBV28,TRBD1,TGTGCCAGCAGTTTAAGCCCGGGACAGGGGGCGGTCCAGTACTTC,CASSLSPGQGAVQYF
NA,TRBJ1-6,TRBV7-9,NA,TGTGCCACCCGGGGGAGCTCCTATAATTCACCCCTCCACTTT,CATRGSSYNSPLHF
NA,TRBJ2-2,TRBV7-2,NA,TGTGCCAGCAGCTTAGACGGGGGCCTGAACACCGGGGAGCTGTTTTTT,CASSLDGGLNTGELFF
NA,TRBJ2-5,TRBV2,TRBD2,TGTGCCAGCACTAGCGGGGTCGGAGAGACCCAGTACTTC,CASTSGVGETQYF
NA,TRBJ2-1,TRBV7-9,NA,TGTGCCAGCAGCTTAGTCAGCCGGGGGGCGAGCAATGAGCAGTTCTTC,CASSLVSRGASNEQFF
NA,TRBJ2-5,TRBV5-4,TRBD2,TGTGCCAGCAGAGCGGGAGGGCCCTCACAAGTACAAGAGACCCAGTACTTC,CASRAGGPSQVQETQYF
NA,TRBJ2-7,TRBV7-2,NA,TGTGCCAGCAGCTTAGGATACAGATACGAGCAGTACTTC,CASSLGYRYEQYF
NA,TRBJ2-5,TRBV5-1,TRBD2,TGCGCCAGCAGCTTTACGGGAGGGCCACAAGAGACCCAGTACTTC,CASSFTGGPQETQYF
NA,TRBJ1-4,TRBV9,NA,TGTGCCAGCAGCAAGGGACCTAATGAAAAACTGTTTTTT,CASSKGPNEKLFF
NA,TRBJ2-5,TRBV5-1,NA,TGCGCCAGCAGCTTGGGCCAGGGGCTCCAAGAGACCCAGTACTTC,CASSLGQGLQETQYF
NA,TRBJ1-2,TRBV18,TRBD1,TGTGCCAGCTCACCGGGACAGAGCTTTAACTATGGCTACACCTTC,CASSPGQSFNYGYTF
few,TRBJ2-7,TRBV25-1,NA,TGTGCCAGCAGTGAATTGGCCAGGCCAAACGAGCAGTACTTC,CASSELARPNEQYF
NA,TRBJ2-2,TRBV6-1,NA,TGTGCCAGCAGTGAAGCAGTAACCGGGGAGCTGTTTTTT,CASSEAVTGELFF
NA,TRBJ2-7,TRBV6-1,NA,TGTGCCACCTACCCAGAGGGTCGGCAGTACTTC,CATYPEGRQYF
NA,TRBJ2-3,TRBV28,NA,TGTGCCAGCAGCCAATATCTGGGGACGCAGTATTTT,CASSQYLGTQYF
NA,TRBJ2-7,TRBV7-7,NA,TGTGCTAGCAGCTTACCCTCGGGCAGGGCCCGCTCCTACGAGCAGTACTTC,CASSLPSGRARSYEQYF
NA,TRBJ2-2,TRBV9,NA,TGTGCCAGCAGCCCTCGCGGGGACTTAAACACCGGGGAGCTGTTTTTT,CASSPRGDLNTGELFF
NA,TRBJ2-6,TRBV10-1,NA,TGCGCCAGCAGTGAGTCGGGGGGCCCTGGGGCCAACGTCCTGACTTTC,CASSESGGPGANVLTF
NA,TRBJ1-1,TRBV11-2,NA,TGTGCCAGCAGCTTACTAATACAAGGGCAGGCCGAAGCTTTCTTT,CASSLLIQGQAEAFF
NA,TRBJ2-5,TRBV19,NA,TGTGCCAGTAGTACGCGACATATCCAAGAGACCCAGTACTTC,CASSTRHIQETQYF
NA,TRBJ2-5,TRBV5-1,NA,TGCGCCAGCAGCTTGGGAAAAGAGACCCAGTACTTC,CASSLGKETQYF
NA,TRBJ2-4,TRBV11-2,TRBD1,TGTGCCAGCAGCTTGAAGACAGGGCTAGCCAAAAACATTCAGTACTTC,CASSLKTGLAKNIQYF
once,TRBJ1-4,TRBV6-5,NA,TGTGCCAGCAGGAGGACGGTCCTTAATGAAAAACTGTTTTTT,CASRRTVLNEKLFF
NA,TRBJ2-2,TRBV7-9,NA,TGTGCCAGCAGTACGAACACCGGGGAGCTGTTTTTT,CASSTNTGELFF
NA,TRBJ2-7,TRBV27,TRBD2,TGTGCCAGCAGTTCACTAGCGGGAGCCTACGAGCAGTACTTC,CASSSLAGAYEQYF
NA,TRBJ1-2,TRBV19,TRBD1,TGTGCCACACGGGACAGGACGTACTATGGCTACACCTTC,CATRDRTYYGYTF
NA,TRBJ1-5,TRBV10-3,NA,TGTGCCATCAGCGCCGGGACGGATAGCAATCAGCCCCAGCATTTT,CAISAGTDSNQPQHF
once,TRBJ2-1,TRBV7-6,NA,TGTGCCAGCAGCACAGGAGGGAATGAGCAGTTCTTC,CASSTGGNEQFF
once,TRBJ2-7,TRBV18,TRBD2,TGTGCCAGCTCACCCCGAACGGGGGGGTCCTACGAGCAGTACTTC,CASSPRTGGSYEQYF
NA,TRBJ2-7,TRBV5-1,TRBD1,TGCGCCAGCAGCTTGGAGGCAGGGGGCCCCCACGAGCAGTACTTC,CASSLEAGGPHEQYF
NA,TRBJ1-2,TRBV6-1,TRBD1,TGTGCCAGCAGTGGGTCACAGGGGGCCGTGAACTATGGCTACACCTTC,CASSGSQGAVNYGYTF
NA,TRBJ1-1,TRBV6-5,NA,TGTGCCAGCAGTTACTTGGGGCACACTGAAGCTTTCTTT,CASSYLGHTEAFF
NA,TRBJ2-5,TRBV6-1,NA,TGTGCCAGCAGTGCCCAGTCCCAAGAGACCCAGTACTTC,CASSAQSQETQYF
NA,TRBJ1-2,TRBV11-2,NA,TGTGCCAGCAGGGATCAAAGAAGGACCCAGAGCTATGGCTACACCTTC,CASRDQRRTQSYGYTF
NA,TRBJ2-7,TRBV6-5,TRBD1,TGTGCCAGCAGCCGGACAGGGGGCGTCGAGCAGTACTTC,CASSRTGGVEQYF
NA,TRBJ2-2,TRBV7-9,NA,TGTGCCAGCAGCTTAGGCGCGGGGAACACCGGGGAGCTGTTTTTT,CASSLGAGNTGELFF
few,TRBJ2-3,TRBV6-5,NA,TGTGCCAGCAGTTACTCGGCCAGCACAGATACGCAGTATTTT,CASSYSASTDTQYF
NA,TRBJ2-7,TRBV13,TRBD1,TGTGCCAGCAGCTCGGACAGGAGCTACGAGCAGTACTTC,CASSSDRSYEQYF
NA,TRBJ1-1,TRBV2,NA,TGTGCCAGCAGTGAGCAGGGAAACACTGAAGCTTTCTTT,CASSEQGNTEAFF
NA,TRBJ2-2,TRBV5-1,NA,TGCGCCAGCAGCGATGCGTGGGAGCTGTTTTTT,CASSDAWELFF
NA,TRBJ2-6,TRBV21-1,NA,TGTGCCAGCACCCTCCCGGGGAGGAAGGGTTTTAGCGTGCTCTCTGGGGCCAACGTCCTGACTTTC,CASTLPGRKGFSVLSGANVLTF
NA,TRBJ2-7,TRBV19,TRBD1,TGTGCCAGTAGTAAACCCTCAGGGGGCAACGAGCAGTACTTC,CASSKPSGGNEQYF
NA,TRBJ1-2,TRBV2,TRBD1,TGTGCCAGCAGTGAGAGGCAGGGGGCGGGTGGCTACACCTTC,CASSERQGAGGYTF
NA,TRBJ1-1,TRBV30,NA,TGTGCCTGGAGTGTAGCGGCAGTCGGTTTCTTCTTT,CAWSVAAVGFFF
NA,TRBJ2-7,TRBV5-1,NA,TGCGCCAGCAGCTTGGTGGTGAATACGGGCCTCGAGCAGTACTTC,CASSLVVNTGLEQYF
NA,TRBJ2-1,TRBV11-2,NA,TGTGCCAGCAGCTCCGGGTACTTGAGCTCCTACAATGAGCAGTTCTTC,CASSSGYLSSYNEQFF
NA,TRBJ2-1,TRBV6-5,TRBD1,TGTGCCAGCAGACAGGGGCTGAGGCAGTTCTTC,CASRQGLRQFF
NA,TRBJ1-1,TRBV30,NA,TGTGCCTGGAGTGTTCCGGGTCAGATACATGAAGCTTTCTTT,CAWSVPGQIHEAFF